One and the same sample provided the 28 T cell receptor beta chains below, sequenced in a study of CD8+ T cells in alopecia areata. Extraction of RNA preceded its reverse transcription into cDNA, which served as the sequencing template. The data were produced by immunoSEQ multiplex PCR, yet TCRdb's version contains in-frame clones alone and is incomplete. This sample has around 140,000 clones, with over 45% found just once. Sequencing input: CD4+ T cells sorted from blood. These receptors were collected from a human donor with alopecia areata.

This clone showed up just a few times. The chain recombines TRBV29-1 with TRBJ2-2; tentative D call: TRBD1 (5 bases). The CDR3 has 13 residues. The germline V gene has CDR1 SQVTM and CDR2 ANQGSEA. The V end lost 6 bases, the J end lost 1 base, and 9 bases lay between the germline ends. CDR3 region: CSVKTGNTGELFF. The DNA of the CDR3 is TGCAGCGTAAAAACAGGGAACACCGGGGAGCTGTTTTTT.

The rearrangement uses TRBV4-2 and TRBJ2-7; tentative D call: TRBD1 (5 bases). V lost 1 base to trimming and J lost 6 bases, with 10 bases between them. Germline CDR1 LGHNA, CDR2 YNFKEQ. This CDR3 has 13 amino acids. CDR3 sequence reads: CASSQVSGPEQYF. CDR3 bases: TGTGCCAGCAGCCAAGTCTCAGGGCCCGAGCAGTACTTC.

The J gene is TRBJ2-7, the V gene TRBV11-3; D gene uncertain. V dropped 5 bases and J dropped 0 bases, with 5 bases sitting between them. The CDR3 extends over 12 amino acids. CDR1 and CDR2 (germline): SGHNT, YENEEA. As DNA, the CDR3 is TGTGCCAGCAGCCTGAGCTCCTACGAGCAGTACTTC. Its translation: CASSLSSYEQYF.

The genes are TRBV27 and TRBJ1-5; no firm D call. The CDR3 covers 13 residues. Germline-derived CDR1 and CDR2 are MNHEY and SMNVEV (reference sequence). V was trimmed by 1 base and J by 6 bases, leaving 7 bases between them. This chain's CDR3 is CASSLWASQPQHF. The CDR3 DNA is TGTGCCAGCAGTTTATGGGCGAGTCAGCCCCAGCATTTT.

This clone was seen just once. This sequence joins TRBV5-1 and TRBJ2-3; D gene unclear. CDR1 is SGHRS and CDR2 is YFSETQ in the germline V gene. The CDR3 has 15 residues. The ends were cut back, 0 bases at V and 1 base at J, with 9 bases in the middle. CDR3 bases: TGCGCCAGCAGCTTGGGAGGCCGCCGCACAGATACGCAGTATTTT. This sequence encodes CASSLGGRRTDTQYF.

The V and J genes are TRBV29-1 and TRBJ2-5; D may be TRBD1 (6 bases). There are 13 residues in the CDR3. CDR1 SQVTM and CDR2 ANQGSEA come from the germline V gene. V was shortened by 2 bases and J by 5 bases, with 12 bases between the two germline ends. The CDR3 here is CSVERGQGETQYF. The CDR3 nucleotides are TGCAGCGTTGAACGGGGCCAGGGGGAGACCCAGTACTTC. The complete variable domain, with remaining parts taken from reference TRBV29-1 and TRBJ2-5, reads SAVISQKPSRDICQRGTSLTIQCQVDSQVTMMFWYRQQPGQSLTLIATANQGSEATYESGFVIDKFPISRPNLTFSTLTVSNMSPEDSSIYLCSVERGQGETQYFGPGTRLLVL.

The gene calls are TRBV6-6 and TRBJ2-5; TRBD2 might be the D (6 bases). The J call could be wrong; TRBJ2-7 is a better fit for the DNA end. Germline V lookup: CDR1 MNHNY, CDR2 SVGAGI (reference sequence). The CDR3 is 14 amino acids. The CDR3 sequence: CASSYRDFSYEQYF. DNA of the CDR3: TGTGCCAGCAGCTACCGGGACTTCTCCTACGAGCAGTACTTC.

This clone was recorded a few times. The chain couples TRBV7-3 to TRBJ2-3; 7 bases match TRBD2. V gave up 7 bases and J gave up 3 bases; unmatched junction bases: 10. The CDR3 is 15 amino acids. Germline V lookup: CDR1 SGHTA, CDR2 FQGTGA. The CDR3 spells CASTPGGVPTDTQYF. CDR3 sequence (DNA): TGTGCCAGCACCCCGGGGGGAGTACCGACAGATACGCAGTATTTT.

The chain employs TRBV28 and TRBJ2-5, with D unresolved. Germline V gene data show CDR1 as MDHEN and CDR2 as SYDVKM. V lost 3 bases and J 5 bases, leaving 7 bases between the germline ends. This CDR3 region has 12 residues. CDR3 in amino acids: CASSFWMETQYF. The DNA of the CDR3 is TGTGCCAGCAGTTTTTGGATGGAGACCCAGTACTTC. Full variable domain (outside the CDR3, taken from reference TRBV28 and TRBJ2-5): DVKVTQSSRYLVKRTGEKVFLECVQDMDHENMFWYRQDPGLGLRLIYFSYDVKMKEKGDIPEGYSVSREKKERFSLILESASTNQTSMYLCASSFWMETQYFGPGTRLLVL.

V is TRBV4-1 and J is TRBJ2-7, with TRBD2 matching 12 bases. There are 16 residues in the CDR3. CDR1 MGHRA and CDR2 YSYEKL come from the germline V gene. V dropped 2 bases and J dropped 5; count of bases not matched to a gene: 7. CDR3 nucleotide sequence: TGCGCCAGCAGCCAAATATCTAGCGGGAGGGCCCACGAGCAGTACTTC. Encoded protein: CASSQISSGRAHEQYF.

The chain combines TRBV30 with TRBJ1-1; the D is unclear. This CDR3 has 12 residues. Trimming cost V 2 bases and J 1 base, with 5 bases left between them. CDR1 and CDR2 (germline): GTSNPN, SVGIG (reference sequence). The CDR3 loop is CAWSWRNTEAFF. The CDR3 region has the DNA TGTGCCTGGAGTTGGCGGAACACTGAAGCTTTCTTT.

The CDR3 loop is CASSRKGQGNTEAFF. The CDR3 DNA is TGTGCCAGCAGTCGGAAAGGACAGGGAAACACTGAAGCTTTCTTT. This chain connects TRBV28 to TRBJ1-1, with 8 positions matching TRBD1. This CDR3 has 15 residues. Germline V gene lookup returns CDR1 MDHEN and CDR2 SYDVKM. J lost 2 bases, V lost 5 bases, and 7 bases had no gene match. The whole variable domain, remainder taken from reference TRBV28 and TRBJ1-1, is DVKVTQSSRYLVKRTGEKVFLECVQDMDHENMFWYRQDPGLGLRLIYFSYDVKMKEKGDIPEGYSVSREKKERFSLILESASTNQTSMYLCASSRKGQGNTEAFFGQGTRLTVV.

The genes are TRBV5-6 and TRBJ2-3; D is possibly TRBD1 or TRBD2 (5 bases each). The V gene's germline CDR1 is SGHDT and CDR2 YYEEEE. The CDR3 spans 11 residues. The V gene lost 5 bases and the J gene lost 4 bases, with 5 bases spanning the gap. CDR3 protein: CASRGPDTQYF. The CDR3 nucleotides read TGTGCCAGCAGGGGACCAGATACGCAGTATTTT.

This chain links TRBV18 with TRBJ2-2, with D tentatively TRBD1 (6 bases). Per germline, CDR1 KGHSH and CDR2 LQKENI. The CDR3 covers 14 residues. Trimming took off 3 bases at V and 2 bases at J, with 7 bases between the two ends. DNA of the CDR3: TGTGCCAGCTCACCGGGGGCTAACACCGGGGAGCTGTTTTTT. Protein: CASSPGANTGELFF.

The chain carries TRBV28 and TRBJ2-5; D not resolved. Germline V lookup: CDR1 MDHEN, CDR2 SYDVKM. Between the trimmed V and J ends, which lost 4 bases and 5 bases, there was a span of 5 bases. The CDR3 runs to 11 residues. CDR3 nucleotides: TGTGCCAGCAGTTCCAGGGAGACCCAGTACTTC. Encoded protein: CASSSRETQYF. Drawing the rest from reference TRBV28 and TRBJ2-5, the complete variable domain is DVKVTQSSRYLVKRTGEKVFLECVQDMDHENMFWYRQDPGLGLRLIYFSYDVKMKEKGDIPEGYSVSREKKERFSLILESASTNQTSMYLCASSSRETQYFGPGTRLLVL.

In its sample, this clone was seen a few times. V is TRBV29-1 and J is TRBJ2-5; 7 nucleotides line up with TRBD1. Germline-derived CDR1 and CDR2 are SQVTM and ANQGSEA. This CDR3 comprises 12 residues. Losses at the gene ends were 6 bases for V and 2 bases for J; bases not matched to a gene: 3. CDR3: CSVRQGQETQYF. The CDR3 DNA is TGCAGCGTCCGACAGGGACAAGAGACCCAGTACTTC. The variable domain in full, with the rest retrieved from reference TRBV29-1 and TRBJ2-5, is SAVISQKPSRDICQRGTSLTIQCQVDSQVTMMFWYRQQPGQSLTLIATANQGSEATYESGFVIDKFPISRPNLTFSTLTVSNMSPEDSSIYLCSVRQGQETQYFGPGTRLLVL.

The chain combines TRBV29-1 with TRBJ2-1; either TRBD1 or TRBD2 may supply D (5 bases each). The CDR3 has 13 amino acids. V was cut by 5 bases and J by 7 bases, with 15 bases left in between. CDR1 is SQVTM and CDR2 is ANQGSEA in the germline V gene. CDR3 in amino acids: CSVLRDPQNEQFF. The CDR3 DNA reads TGCAGCGTTCTCCGGGACCCCCAGAATGAGCAGTTCTTC.

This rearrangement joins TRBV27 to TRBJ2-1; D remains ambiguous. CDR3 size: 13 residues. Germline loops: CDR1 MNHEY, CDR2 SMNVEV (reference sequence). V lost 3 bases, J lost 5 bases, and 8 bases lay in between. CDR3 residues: CASSFGRNNEQFF. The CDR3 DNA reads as TGTGCCAGCAGTTTTGGCAGAAACAATGAGCAGTTCTTC.

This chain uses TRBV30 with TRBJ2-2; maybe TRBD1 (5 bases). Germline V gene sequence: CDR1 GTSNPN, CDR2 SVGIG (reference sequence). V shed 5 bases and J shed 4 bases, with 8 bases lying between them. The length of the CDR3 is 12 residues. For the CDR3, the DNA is TGTGCCTGGGGTCAGGGCACCGGGGAGCTGTTTTTT. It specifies CAWGQGTGELFF. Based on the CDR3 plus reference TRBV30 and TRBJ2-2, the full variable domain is SQTIHQWPATLVQPVGSPLSLECTVEGTSNPNLYWYRQAAGRGLQLLFYSVGIGQISSEVPQNLSASRPQDRQFILSSKKLLLSDSGFYLCAWGQGTGELFFGEGSRLTVL.

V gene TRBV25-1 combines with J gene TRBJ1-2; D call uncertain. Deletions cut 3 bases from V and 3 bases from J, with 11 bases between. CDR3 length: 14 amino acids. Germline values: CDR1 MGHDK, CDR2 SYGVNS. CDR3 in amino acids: CASSDPGRDYGYTF. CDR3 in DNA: TGTGCCAGCAGTGACCCCGGACGGGACTATGGCTACACCTTC.

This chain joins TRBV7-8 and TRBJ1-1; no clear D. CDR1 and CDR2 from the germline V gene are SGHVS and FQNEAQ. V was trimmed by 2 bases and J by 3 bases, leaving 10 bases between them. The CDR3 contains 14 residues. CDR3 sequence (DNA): TGTGCCAGCAGCTTAAGGGCAGGAGACACTGAAGCTTTCTTT. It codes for CASSLRAGDTEAFF.

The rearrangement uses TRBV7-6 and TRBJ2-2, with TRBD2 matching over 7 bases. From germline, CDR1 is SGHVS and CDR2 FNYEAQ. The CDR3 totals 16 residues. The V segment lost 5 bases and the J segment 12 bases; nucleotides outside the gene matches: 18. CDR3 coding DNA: TGTGCCAGCAGCCCCCGGGAGGCTCTGGTCGGCTCGCAGCTGTTTTTT. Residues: CASSPREALVGSQLFF. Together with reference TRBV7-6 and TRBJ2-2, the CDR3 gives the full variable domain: GAGVSQSPRYKVTKRGQDVALRCDPISGHVSLYWYRQALGQGPEFLTYFNYEAQQDKSGLPNDRFSAERPEGSISTLTIQRTEQRDSAMYRCASSPREALVGSQLFFGEGSRLTVL.

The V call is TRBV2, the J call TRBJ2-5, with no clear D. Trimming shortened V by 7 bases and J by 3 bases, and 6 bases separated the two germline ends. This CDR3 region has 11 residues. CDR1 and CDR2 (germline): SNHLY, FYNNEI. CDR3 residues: CASTPKETQYF. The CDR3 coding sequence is TGTGCCAGCACGCCAAAAGAGACCCAGTACTTC.

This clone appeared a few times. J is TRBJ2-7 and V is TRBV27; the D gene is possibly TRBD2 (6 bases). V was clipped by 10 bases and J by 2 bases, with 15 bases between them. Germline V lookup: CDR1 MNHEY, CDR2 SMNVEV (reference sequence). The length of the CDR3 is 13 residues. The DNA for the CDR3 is TGTGCCACCTCGCGGGAACCGACCTACGAGCAGTACTTC. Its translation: CATSREPTYEQYF.

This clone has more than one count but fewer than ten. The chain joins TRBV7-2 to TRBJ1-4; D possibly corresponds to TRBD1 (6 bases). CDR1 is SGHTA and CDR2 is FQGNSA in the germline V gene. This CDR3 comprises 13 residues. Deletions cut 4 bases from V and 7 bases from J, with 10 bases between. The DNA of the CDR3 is TGTGCCAGCAGCTCCCCCAGGGGTGAAAAACTGTTTTTT. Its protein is CASSSPRGEKLFF.

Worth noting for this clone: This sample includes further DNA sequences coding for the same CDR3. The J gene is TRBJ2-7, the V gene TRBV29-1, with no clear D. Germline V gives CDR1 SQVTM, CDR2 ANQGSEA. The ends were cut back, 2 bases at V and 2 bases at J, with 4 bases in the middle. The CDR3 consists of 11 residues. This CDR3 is CSVETAYEQYF. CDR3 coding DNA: TGCAGCGTTGAAACAGCCTACGAGCAGTACTTC.

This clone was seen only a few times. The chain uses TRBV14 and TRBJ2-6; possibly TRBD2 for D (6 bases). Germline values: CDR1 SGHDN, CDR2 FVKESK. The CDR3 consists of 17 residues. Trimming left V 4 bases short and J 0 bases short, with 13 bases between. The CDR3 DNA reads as TGTGCCAGCAGCCGAATACAGGACTACTCTGGGGCCAACGTCCTGACTTTC. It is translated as CASSRIQDYSGANVLTF.

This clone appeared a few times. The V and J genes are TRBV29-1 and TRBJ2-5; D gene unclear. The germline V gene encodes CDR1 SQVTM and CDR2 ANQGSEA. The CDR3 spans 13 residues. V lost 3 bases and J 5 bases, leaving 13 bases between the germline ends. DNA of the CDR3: TGCAGCGTTGATTCCATTTTGGGGGAGACCCAGTACTTC. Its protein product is CSVDSILGETQYF.